This TCR beta chain was obtained from a study of T cells in Graves' hyperthyroidism and ophthalmopathy. Only a few counts were recorded for this clonotype. The antigen remains undetermined. Study results and limitations: In simple terms, a model built on 13 V-J features told ophthalmopathy apart from stable hyperthyroidism.

Patients were excluded for uncontrolled infection, other autoimmune disease, pregnancy or lactation. Regions amplified from RNA transcripts were the TCR beta CDR3 regions. An initial round of RT-PCR targeting the TCR CDR3 relied on the HTBI primer set. Each CDR3 protein gets one entry after TCRdb re-called the multiplex PCR reads with MiXCR. The profile shows roughly 350,000 distinct CDR3 sequences, about an eighth of them singletons. The CDR3 totals 13 residues. Trimming removed 5 bases from V and 3 bases from J; junction bases left unmatched: 3. From germline, CDR1 is MGHRA and CDR2 YSYEKL. Sequencing was performed on blood. The rearrangement links TRBV4-1 to TRBJ2-5, with TRBD1 matching 7 bases. The receptor's source is a woman aged 40 to 50 with Graves' ophthalmopathy. The CDR3 DNA reads TGCGCCAGCAGCGCCGACAGGGAAGAGACCCAGTACTTC. Translating it yields CASSADREETQYF.